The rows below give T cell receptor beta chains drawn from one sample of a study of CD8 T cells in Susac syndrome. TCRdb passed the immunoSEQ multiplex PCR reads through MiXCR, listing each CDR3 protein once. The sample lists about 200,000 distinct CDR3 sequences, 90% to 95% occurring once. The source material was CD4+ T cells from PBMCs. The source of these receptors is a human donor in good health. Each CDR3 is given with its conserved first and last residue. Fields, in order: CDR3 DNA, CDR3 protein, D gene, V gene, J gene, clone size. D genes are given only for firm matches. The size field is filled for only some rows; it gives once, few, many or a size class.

DNA: TGTGCCAGCAGGGGGCGTGAAAAACTGTTTTTT
CDR3: CASRGREKLFF
D: .
V: TRBV28
J: TRBJ1-4
size: .

DNA: TGTGCCAGCAGCCAAGATTGGAGGACAGGCTCCTACGAGCAGTACTTC
CDR3: CASSQDWRTGSYEQYF
D: TRBD1
V: TRBV3-1
J: TRBJ2-7
size: .

DNA: TGCAGTGCTCCGGACGGCCGTGGCACAGATACGCAGTATTTT
CDR3: CSAPDGRGTDTQYF
D: .
V: TRBV20-1
J: TRBJ2-3
size: once

DNA: TGTGCCAGCAGCCGAGGGAGCTTCGGGGGCTCCTACGAGCAGTACTTC
CDR3: CASSRGSFGGSYEQYF
D: .
V: TRBV7-2
J: TRBJ2-7
size: once

DNA: TGTGCCAGCAGTTACCTCGGGGGAGAGACCCAGTACTTC
CDR3: CASSYLGGETQYF
D: .
V: TRBV6-2/TRBV6-3
J: TRBJ2-5
size: .

DNA: TGTGCCAGCACTCCCCCGCCCGGCGGGAAAAACATTCAGTACTTC
CDR3: CASTPPPGGKNIQYF
D: .
V: TRBV7-2
J: TRBJ2-4
size: .

DNA: TGTGCCAGCAGCCAAGGGCGTCGGGATGAAAAACTGTTTTTT
CDR3: CASSQGRRDEKLFF
D: .
V: TRBV3-1
J: TRBJ1-4
size: .

DNA: TGTGCCAGCAGCCTGACAGGGGGTTTGTCTGAGCAGTTCTTC
CDR3: CASSLTGGLSEQFF
D: TRBD1
V: TRBV5-4
J: TRBJ2-1
size: .

DNA: TGTGCCAGCAAGAGGGGAACAGATACGCGGGCCTATGGCTACACCTTC
CDR3: CASKRGTDTRAYGYTF
D: .
V: TRBV5-4
J: TRBJ1-2
size: .

DNA: TGTGCCTGGCGGGACAGTGATCAAGAGACCCAGTACTTC
CDR3: CAWRDSDQETQYF
D: .
V: TRBV3-1
J: TRBJ2-5
size: .

DNA: TGTGCCACCAGCAGAGATCGAGCTTCCTACGAGCAGTACTTC
CDR3: CATSRDRASYEQYF
D: .
V: TRBV15
J: TRBJ2-7
size: .

DNA: TGTGCCAGCAGCTTCGAGGCGGGTCAGCCCCAGCATTTT
CDR3: CASSFEAGQPQHF
D: .
V: TRBV7-8
J: TRBJ1-5
size: once

DNA: TGCAGCGTGTCGGGACCGGACTATGGCTACACCTTC
CDR3: CSVSGPDYGYTF
D: .
V: TRBV29-1
J: TRBJ1-2
size: .

DNA: TGTGCCAGCAGTTTCTATCCGGGGCAGTTCTTC
CDR3: CASSFYPGQFF
D: .
V: TRBV12-3/TRBV12-4
J: TRBJ2-1
size: .

DNA: TGTGCCAGCAAGAAGGTAGTAGATGGCTACACCTTC
CDR3: CASKKVVDGYTF
D: .
V: TRBV28
J: TRBJ1-2
size: .

DNA: TGCAGCGTTGCCGGGTCTAGCAATCAGCCCCAGCATTTT
CDR3: CSVAGSSNQPQHF
D: .
V: TRBV29-1
J: TRBJ1-5
size: .

DNA: TGTGCCACGAGAAGGAGGGCCATGAACTATGGCTACACCTTC
CDR3: CATRRRAMNYGYTF
D: .
V: TRBV27
J: TRBJ1-2
size: once

DNA: TGTGCCAGCAGTTTGGCTAACAGAATCACAGATACGCAGTATTTT
CDR3: CASSLANRITDTQYF
D: .
V: TRBV12-3/TRBV12-4
J: TRBJ2-3
size: .

DNA: TGTGCCAGCAGCTTATCCCAAACCCGGGAGGAGGCTTTCTTT
CDR3: CASSLSQTREEAFF
D: .
V: TRBV7-9
J: TRBJ1-1
size: .

DNA: TGTGCCAGCTCACAAACCGGGACCGCGATTTTGCTGTACTTC
CDR3: CASSQTGTAILLYF
D: .
V: TRBV18
J: TRBJ2-7
size: .

DNA: TGTGCCAGCAGCATCGGACAGTTGAACACTGAAGCTTTCTTT
CDR3: CASSIGQLNTEAFF
D: .
V: TRBV5-4
J: TRBJ1-1
size: .

DNA: TGCAGTGCAACGACAGGGCTGAACACTGAAGCTTTCTTT
CDR3: CSATTGLNTEAFF
D: TRBD1
V: TRBV20-1
J: TRBJ1-1
size: .

DNA: TGCAGTGCTATTAAACTAGCGGCCTACAATGAGCAGTTCTTC
CDR3: CSAIKLAAYNEQFF
D: TRBD2
V: TRBV20-1
J: TRBJ2-1
size: once

DNA: TGCAGCGGGGGACAGGGGGCGGCCGGGGAGCTGTTTTTT
CDR3: CSGGQGAAGELFF
D: TRBD1
V: TRBV29-1
J: TRBJ2-2
size: .

DNA: TGTGCCAGCAGCCAAGGGACGCTGGGGGCTTTCTTT
CDR3: CASSQGTLGAFF
D: .
V: TRBV3-1
J: TRBJ1-1
size: .

DNA: TGTGCCAGCAGCGTAGACAAGGTCTCTGGGGCCAACGTCCTGACTTTC
CDR3: CASSVDKVSGANVLTF
D: .
V: TRBV9
J: TRBJ2-6
size: .

DNA: TGTGCCACCAGTGATCCCAGTAGAGCCGGGGAGCTGTTTTTT
CDR3: CATSDPSRAGELFF
D: .
V: TRBV24-1
J: TRBJ2-2
size: .

DNA: TGTGCCAGCAGCTCCGACGCGGGAGGCTACAATGAGCAGTTCTTC
CDR3: CASSSDAGGYNEQFF
D: TRBD2
V: TRBV7-9
J: TRBJ2-1
size: .